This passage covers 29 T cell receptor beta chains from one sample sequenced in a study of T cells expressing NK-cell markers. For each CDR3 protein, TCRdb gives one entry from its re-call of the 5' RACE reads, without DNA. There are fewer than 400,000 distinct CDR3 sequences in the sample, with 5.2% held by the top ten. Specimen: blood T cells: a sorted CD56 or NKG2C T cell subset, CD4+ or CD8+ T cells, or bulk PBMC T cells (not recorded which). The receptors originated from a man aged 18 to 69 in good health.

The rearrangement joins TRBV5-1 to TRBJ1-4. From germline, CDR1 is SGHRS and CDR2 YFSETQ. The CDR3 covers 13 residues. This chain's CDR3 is CASSRQGNEKLFF.

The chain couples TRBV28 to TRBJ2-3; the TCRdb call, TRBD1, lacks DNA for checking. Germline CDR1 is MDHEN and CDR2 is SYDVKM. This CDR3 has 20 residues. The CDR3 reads CASFPRQGRTLGSLTDTQYF. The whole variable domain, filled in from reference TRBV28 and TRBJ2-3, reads DVKVTQSSRYLVKRTGEKVFLECVQDMDHENMFWYRQDPGLGLRLIYFSYDVKMKEKGDIPEGYSVSREKKERFSLILESASTNQTSMYLCASFPRQGRTLGSLTDTQYFGPGTRLTVL.

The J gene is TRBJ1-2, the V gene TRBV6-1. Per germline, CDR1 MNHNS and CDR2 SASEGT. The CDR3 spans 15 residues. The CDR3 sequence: CASSEALGKARGYTF.

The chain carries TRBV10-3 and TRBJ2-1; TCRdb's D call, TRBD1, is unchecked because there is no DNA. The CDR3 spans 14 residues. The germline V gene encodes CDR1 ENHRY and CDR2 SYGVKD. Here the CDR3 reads CAISERTGMNEQFF.

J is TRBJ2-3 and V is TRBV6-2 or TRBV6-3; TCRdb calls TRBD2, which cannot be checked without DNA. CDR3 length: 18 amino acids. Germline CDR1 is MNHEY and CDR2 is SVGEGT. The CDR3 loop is CASSYSIERGKDTDTQYF.

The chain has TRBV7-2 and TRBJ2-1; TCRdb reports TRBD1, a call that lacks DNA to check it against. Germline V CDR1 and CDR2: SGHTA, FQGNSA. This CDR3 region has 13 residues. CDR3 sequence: CASRLLDSREQFF.

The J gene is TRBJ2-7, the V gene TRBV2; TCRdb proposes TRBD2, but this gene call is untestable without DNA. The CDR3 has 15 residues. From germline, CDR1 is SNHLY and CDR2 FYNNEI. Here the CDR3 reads CASKLEGDRTYEQYF. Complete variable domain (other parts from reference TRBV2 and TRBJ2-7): EPEVTQTPSHQVTQMGQEVILRCVPISNHLYFYWYRQILGQKVEFLVSFYNNEISEKSEIFDDQFSVERPDGSNFTLKIRSTKLEDSAMYFCASKLEGDRTYEQYFGPGTRLTVT.

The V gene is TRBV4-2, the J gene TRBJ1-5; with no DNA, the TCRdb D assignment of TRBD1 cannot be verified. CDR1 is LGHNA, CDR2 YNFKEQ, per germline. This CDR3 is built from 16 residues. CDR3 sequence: CASSQDFEGLHQPQHF.

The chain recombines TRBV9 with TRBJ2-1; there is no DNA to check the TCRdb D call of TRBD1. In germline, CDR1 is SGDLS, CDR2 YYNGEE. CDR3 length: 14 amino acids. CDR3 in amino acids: CASSVAGGYRQQFF.

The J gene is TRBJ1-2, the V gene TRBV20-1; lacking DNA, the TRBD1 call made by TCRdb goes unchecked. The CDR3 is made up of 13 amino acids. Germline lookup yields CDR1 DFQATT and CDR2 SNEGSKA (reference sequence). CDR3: CSAGPGTVYGYTF.

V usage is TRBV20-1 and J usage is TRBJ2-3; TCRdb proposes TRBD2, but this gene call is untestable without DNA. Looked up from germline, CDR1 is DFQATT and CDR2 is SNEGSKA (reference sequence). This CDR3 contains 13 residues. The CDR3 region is CSAPGLLTDTQYF.

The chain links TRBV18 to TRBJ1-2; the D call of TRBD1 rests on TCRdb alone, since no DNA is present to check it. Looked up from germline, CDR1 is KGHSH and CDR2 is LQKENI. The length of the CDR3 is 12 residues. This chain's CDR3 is CASSQGAEGYTF. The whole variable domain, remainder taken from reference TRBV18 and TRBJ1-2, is NAGVMQNPRHLVRRRGQEARLRCSPMKGHSHVYWYRQLPEEGLKFMVYLQKENIIDESGMPKERFSAEFPKEGPSILRIQQVVRGDSAAYFCASSQGAEGYTFGSGTRLTVV.

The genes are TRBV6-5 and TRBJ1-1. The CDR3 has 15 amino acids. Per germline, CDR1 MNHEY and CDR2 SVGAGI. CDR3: CASSSQSNINTEAFF.

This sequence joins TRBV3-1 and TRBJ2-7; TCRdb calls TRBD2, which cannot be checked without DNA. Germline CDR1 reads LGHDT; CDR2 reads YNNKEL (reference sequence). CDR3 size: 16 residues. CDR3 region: CASSQASRGGTYEQYF.

CDR3 residues: CASSVGMVGNSPLHF. The V call is TRBV9, the J call TRBJ1-6. Germline V gene lookup returns CDR1 SGDLS and CDR2 YYNGEE. The CDR3 length is 15 residues.

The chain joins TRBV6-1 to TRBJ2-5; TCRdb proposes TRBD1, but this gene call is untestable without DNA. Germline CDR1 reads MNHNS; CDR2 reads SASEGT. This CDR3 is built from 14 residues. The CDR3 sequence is CASRDTGSGETQYF.

CDR3 amino acids: CAISYSAVYNEQFF. The chain links TRBV10-3 to TRBJ2-1. The CDR3 is 14 residues long. Germline V lookup: CDR1 ENHRY, CDR2 SYGVKD.

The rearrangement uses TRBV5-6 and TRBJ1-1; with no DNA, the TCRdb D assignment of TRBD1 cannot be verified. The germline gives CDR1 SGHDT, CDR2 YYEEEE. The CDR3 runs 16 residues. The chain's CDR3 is CASSSQSGIGWTEAFF.

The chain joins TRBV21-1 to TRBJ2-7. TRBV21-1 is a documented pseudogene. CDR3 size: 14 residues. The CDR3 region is CASTNCPDSYEQYF.

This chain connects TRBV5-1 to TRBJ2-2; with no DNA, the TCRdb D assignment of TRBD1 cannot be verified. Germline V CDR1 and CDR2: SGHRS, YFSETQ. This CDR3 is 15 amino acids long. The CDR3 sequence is CASSVTWRGAGELFF.

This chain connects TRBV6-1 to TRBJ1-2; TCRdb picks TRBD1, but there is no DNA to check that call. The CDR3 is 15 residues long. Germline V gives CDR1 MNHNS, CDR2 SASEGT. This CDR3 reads CASSLGAGQGVGYTF.

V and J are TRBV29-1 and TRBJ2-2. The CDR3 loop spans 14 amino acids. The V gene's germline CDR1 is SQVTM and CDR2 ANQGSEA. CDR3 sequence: CSVGRNPNTGELFF.

The CDR3 reads CASSDPGTGVRDTQYF. The chain is built from TRBV18 and TRBJ2-3; TCRdb reports TRBD1, a call that lacks DNA to check it against. The germline gives CDR1 KGHSH, CDR2 LQKENI. The CDR3 runs 16 residues.

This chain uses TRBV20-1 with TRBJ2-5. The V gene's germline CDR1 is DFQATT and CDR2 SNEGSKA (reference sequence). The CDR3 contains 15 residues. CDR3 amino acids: CSARGWGKAQETQYF.

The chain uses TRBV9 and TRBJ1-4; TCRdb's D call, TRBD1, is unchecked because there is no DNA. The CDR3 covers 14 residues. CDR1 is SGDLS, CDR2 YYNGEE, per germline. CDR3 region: CASSGGQAREKLFF. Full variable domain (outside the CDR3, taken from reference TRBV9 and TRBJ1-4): DSGVTQTPKHLITATGQRVTLRCSPRSGDLSVYWYQQSLDQGLQFLIQYYNGEERAKGNILERFSAQQFPDLHSELNLSSLELGDSALYFCASSGGQAREKLFFGSGTQLSVL.

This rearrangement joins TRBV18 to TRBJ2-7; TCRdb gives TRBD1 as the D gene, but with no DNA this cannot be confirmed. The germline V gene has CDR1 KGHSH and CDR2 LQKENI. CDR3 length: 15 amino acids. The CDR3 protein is CASSSGTGGEGEQYF.

The CDR3 loop is CASKKTGLDSPLHF. This chain links TRBV12-3 or TRBV12-4 with TRBJ1-6; the D gene TCRdb calls, TRBD1, cannot be checked with no DNA. This CDR3 comprises 14 residues.

CDR3 loop: CASSLIRGNYGYTF. The chain couples TRBV7-8 to TRBJ1-2; the D call of TRBD1 rests on TCRdb alone, since no DNA is present to check it. The CDR3 consists of 14 residues. Looked up from germline, CDR1 is SGHVS and CDR2 is FQNEAQ.

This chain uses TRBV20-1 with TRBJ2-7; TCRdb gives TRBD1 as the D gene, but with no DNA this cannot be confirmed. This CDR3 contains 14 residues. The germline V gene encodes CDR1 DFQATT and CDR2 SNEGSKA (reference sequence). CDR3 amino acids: CSAREGTAGGEQYF.